The count of the clone carrying this TCR beta chain is one. Its target is not known. A much larger clone lies one base from this, so it may be a read error. This sample stems from a study of regulatory T cells in long-lasting Graves disease. Study-level background: Positivity for TSH receptor antibodies plus over 5 years of antithyroid drugs meant persistent Graves' disease.

CDR3 regions were amplified by Arm-PCR using iRepertoire HTBI primers to build TCR beta libraries. TCRdb fed the multiplex PCR reads into MiXCR, producing one record per CDR3 protein. The sample contains roughly 300,000 distinct CDR3 sequences, under 25% of which appear only once. CDR1 is MNHNY, CDR2 SVGAGI, per germline (reference sequence). CDR3 size: 16 residues. Time point given: persistent/refractory GD, antithyroid drugs over 5 years with positive TRAb. The authors made the TCR library using RNA they extracted from PBMCs. Findings of the study overall: Persistent patients shared about 2,800 public clonotypes among themselves. Newly diagnosed patients shared fewer, at about a thousand. Segments TRBV28, TRBJ1-2 and TRBJ2-5 showed preferential usage in persistent disease.

This TCR was sampled from a female donor with Graves disease. The chain couples TRBV6-6 to TRBJ2-4, with D perhaps matching TRBD1 or TRBD2 (5 bases each). The source was peripheral blood mononuclear cells (PBMCs), collected when the disease was refractory, from a patient treated with antithyroid drugs. CDR3 sequence reads: CASSYSKGETKDIQYF. The CDR3 DNA follows: TGTGCCAGCAGTTACTCGAAAGGGGAGACCAAAGACATTCAGTACTTC.